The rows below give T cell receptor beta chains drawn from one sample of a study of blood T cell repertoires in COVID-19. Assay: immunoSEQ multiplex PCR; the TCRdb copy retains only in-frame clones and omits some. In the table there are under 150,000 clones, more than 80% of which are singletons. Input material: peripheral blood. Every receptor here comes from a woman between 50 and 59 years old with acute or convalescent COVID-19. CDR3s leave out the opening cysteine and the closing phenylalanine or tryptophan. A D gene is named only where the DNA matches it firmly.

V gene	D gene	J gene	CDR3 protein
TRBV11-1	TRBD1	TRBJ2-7	ASSLRDRGDHEQY
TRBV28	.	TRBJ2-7	ASSLSAGTYEQY
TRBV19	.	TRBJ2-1	ASSARVYNEQF
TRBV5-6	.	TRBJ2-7	ASSLRYTWYEQY
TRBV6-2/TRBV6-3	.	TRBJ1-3	ASSLTGARDTIY
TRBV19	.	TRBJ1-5	ASDSQGNQPQH
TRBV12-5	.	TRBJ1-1	ASGLGAGTEAF
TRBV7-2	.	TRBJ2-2	ASSLDSSSGTNTGELF
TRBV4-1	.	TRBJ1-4	ASSQPNTGYNEKLF
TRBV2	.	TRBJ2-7	ASNTYYEQY
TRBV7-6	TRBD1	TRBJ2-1	ASSSTGASSYNEQF
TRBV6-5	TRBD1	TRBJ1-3	ASRGTGGGNTIY
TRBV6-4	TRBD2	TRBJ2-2	ASSALAGAGELF
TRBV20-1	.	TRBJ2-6	SASDSSGANVLT
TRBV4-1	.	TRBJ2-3	ASSQLAPSTDTQY
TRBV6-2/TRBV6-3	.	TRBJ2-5	ASSFPFGARETQY
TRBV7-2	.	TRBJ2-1	ASSSAGISYNEQF
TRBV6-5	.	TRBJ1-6	ASTPGGSPLH
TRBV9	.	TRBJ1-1	ASSQRGTPNTEAF
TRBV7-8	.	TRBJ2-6	ASSLARYLSGANVLT
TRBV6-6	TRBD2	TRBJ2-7	ATQFGGGSSYEQY
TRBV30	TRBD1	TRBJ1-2	AWSVQGARGYT
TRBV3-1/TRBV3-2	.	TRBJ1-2	ASSYPGDGYT
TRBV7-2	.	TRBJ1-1	ASSGRQENTEAF
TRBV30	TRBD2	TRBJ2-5	AWTSGGAEY
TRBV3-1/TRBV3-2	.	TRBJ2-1	ASSQERVSYNEQF
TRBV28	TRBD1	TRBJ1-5	ASSFFRDRSQYSNQPQH
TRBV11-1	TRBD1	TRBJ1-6	ASSLTGPSPLH
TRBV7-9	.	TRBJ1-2	ASSLVTGTYGYT
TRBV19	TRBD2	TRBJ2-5	ASRPGLAIRGETQY
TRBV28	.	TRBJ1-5	ASRLPGNQPQH
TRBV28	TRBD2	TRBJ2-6	ASTPGGSLSGANVLT
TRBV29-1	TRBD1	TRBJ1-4	SVGQGPGEKLF
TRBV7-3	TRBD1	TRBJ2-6	ASSPRDRGGPGANVLT
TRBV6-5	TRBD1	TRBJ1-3	ASSPGQGKGNTIY
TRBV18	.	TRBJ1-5	ASSPLGADQPQH
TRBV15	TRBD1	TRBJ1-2	ATSKGQLANYGYT
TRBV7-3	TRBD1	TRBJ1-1	ASSLGRGHDTEAF
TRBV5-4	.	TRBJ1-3	ASSFYPGNTIY
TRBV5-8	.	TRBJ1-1	ASYPAGLNTEAF
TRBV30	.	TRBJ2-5	AWSPGMSVETQY
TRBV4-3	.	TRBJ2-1	ASSQDRTSIYNEQF
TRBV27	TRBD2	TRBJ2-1	ASSLWLAGVDEQF
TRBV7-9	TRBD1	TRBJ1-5	ASSLGLQGGPQH
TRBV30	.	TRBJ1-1	AWSNRNMNTEAF
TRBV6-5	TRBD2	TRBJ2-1	ASSGRYRRLGEQF
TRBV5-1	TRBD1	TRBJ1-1	ASSVDRGWSEAF
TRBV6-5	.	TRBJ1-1	AATISQGTEAF
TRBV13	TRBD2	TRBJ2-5	ASSRTSGETQY
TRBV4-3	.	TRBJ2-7	ASSQERAFSYEQY
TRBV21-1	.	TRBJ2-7	ASSLNKTAREASSYEQY
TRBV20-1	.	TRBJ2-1	SARSGNEQF
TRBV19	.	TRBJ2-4	ATAHGGEGIQY
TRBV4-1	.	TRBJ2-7	ASSLDWRQQTYEQY
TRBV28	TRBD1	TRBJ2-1	ASSKQGARQF
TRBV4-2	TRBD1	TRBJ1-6	ASSQGQGAVSPLH
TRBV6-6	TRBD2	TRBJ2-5	ASSFTSGRAGETQY
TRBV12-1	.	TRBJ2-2	ASSFDRLAGYTGELF
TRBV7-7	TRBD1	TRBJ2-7	ASSSGTGVGYEQY